The TCR beta chain described here comes from a study of T cell changes during pregnancy in multiple sclerosis (dated by TCRdb to about 2019). The study in broad terms: The study examined how the T cell repertoire changed over the course of pregnancy in women with multiple sclerosis.

The CDR3 spans 14 residues, from the cysteine through the phenylalanine. Left in the record is the CDR3 DNA by itself, 42 bases read in frame from the first base. The germline V gene (reference sequence) yields LNHDA for CDR1 and SQIVND for CDR2. The germline ends are 15 bases apart after V is trimmed by 7 bases and J by 2 bases. For this clone: What this receptor recognizes is not known. No much larger clone exists at a distance of one base, and base qualities are not known.

The library was built by means of the immunoSEQ multiplex PCR assay. The table was pulled from immuneACCESS by TCRdb, which kept in-frame rearrangements only. Such tables lose some clones; where checked, under half of the loss comes from unresolved V genes, and the rest has no known cause. This sample gives around 60,000 clones in total; approximately 85% of them show up just once. The ten largest clonotypes hold 1.5% to 2% of the sample. The source was peripheral blood, collected in the first trimester of pregnancy. Here the chain combines TRBV19 and TRBJ2-7; perhaps TRBD2 is the D gene, with 6 bases matching. The sequence was obtained from a female donor with multiple sclerosis, enrolled in a pregnancy study. The DNA is as follows: TGTGCCAGTACCCCAGGGCGGGGTCCCTACGAGCAGTACTTC. Its amino acids are CASTPGRGPYEQYF.